This TCR beta chain is drawn from a study of blood T cell repertoires in COVID-19. The protocol was immunoSEQ multiplex PCR, while the TCRdb copy is restricted to in-frame clones and leaves out a portion. The repertoire holds some 200,000 clones, with approximately 80% as singletons. Enrollees, about 18 to 89 years old, lived in about two dozen US areas. The CDR3 is made up of 15 amino acids. CDR1 is LNHNV, CDR2 YYDKDF, per germline (reference sequence). The ends lost 1 base at V and 6 bases at J; junction bases unmatched: 6. V is TRBV15 and J is TRBJ2-1; 7 nucleotides line up with TRBD2. Sequenced input: PBMCs or T cells enriched from blood (not recorded which). The clonotype comes from a man aged 35 to 55 who had recovered from COVID-19. CDR3 bases: TGTGCCACCAGCAGAGGGGGGGGAATCTCCAATGAGCAGTTCTTC. It codes for CATSRGGGISNEQFF. The complete variable domain, with remaining parts taken from reference TRBV15 and TRBJ2-1, reads DAMVIQNPRYQVTQFGKPVTLSCSQTLNHNVMYWYQQKSSQAPKLLFHYYDKDFNNEADTPDNFQSRRPNTSFCFLDIRSPGLGDTAMYLCATSRGGGISNEQFFGPGTRLTVL.